The 21 T cell receptor beta chains presented below share a single source sample, sequenced in a study of blood T cells in healthy people across ages (dated by TCRdb to about 2015). The library was obtained by 5' RACE. Sequencing was carried out with an Illumina HiSeq 2500. A second PCR of about 6 to 11 cycles was performed with a sample-barcoded 5' primer and a J-beta primer mix. TCRdb cleaned the public reads at Q25 with fastp, built clones with MiXCR and kept in-frame beta chains. Rows with one shared CDR3 protein collapse into an entry with the most common genes and DNA. The sample includes more than 1 million distinct CDR3 sequences, with 40% to 55% observed a single time. 15% to 20% of the sample rests with the top ten. The sample comprised blood. These receptors came from a woman aged 55-70 years in good health.

This clonotype showed up many times. The chain uses TRBV20-1 and TRBJ2-1; maybe TRBD1 (5 bases). Germline lookup yields CDR1 DFQATT and CDR2 SNEGSKA (reference sequence). The CDR3 runs 15 residues. The germline V and J ends were trimmed by 5 bases and 0 bases, with 14 bases remaining between them. The CDR3 sequence: CSAGGHRSSYNEQFF. CDR3 coding DNA: TGCAGTGCTGGCGGACACCGAAGCTCCTACAATGAGCAGTTCTTC.

V and J are TRBV20-1 and TRBJ2-1; D perhaps matches TRBD1 (6 bases). CDR3 length: 15 residues. The germline gives CDR1 DFQATT, CDR2 SNEGSKA (reference sequence). V was trimmed by 4 bases and J by 7 bases, leaving 20 bases between them. The CDR3 spells CSATSQGQSQNEQFF. The CDR3 DNA reads as TGCAGTGCTACGAGCCAAGGACAGTCACAAAATGAGCAGTTCTTC.

This clonotype was found a few times. The rearrangement joins TRBV7-9 to TRBJ2-7, with 8 bases aligning to TRBD1. Germline V gene sequence: CDR1 SEHNR, CDR2 FQNEAQ (reference sequence). J gave up 3 bases and V 3 bases, and 7 bases lay outside the gene matches. The CDR3 sequence is 15 residues long. CDR3 residues: CASSFITGGDYEQYF. CDR3 nucleotides: TGTGCCAGCAGCTTTATCACAGGGGGAGACTACGAGCAGTACTTC.

This clonotype showed up just a few times. V usage is TRBV25-1 and J usage is TRBJ2-1, with unresolved D. Germline CDR1 reads MGHDK; CDR2 reads SYGVNS. The CDR3 has 14 residues. The V end was cut by 0 bases, the J end by 7 bases, with 10 bases between. CDR3 in amino acids: CASSEYKGGNEQFF. CDR3 DNA sequence: TGTGCCAGCAGTGAATATAAGGGTGGTAATGAGCAGTTCTTC.

The DNA for the CDR3 is TGTGCCAGCAGCCCCCCCGGGACTAGAAGCACAGATACGCAGTATTTT. Translation: CASSPPGTRSTDTQYF. This rearrangement joins TRBV2 to TRBJ2-3, with 8 positions matching TRBD2. CDR3 size: 16 residues. V trimming: 6 bases; J trimming: 0 bases; junction bases outside the gene matches: 8. Germline V gene lookup returns CDR1 SNHLY and CDR2 FYNNEI.

The V call is TRBV18, the J call TRBJ2-5; D is perhaps TRBD1 (6 bases). The CDR3 runs to 15 residues. V dropped 1 base and J dropped 6 bases, with 15 bases sitting between them. CDR1 KGHSH and CDR2 LQKENI come from the germline V gene. The DNA of the CDR3 is TGTGCCAGCTCACCACGGCCGGACCAGGGGAAGACCCAGTACTTC. Amino acid sequence: CASSPRPDQGKTQYF.

This chain uses TRBV9 with TRBJ2-3; TRBD2 agrees at 8 bases. Germline loops: CDR1 SGDLS, CDR2 YYNGEE. The CDR3 covers 19 residues. The V gene end was trimmed by 1 base and the J gene end by 4 bases; junction bases not matched to a gene: 17. In DNA, the CDR3 is TGTGCCAGCAGCGTACTGGTCGGGAGGGCCGCAGGAGGCTCAGATACGCAGTATTTT. Its translation is CASSVLVGRAAGGSDTQYF.

This clonotype was observed a handful of times. The chain combines TRBV29-1 with TRBJ1-5, with D hard to call. V dropped 6 bases and J dropped 4 bases, with 13 bases sitting between them. From germline, CDR1 is SQVTM and CDR2 ANQGSEA. CDR3 size: 13 residues. DNA of the CDR3: TGCAGCGTGGGAGCAGGACGTAATCAGCCCCAGCATTTT. Protein product: CSVGAGRNQPQHF.

The chain uses TRBV20-1 and TRBJ1-4, with a tentative D call TRBD1 (5 bases). Trimming took 0 bases from V and 8 from J, leaving 19 bases between them. This CDR3 has 16 residues. Germline assignment: CDR1 DFQATT and CDR2 SNEGSKA (reference sequence). The CDR3 coding sequence is TGCAGTGCTAGAGAAACCCGAATAGGGGTAGGAGAAAAACTGTTTTTT. Encoded protein: CSARETRIGVGEKLFF.

The rearrangement uses TRBV12-3 or TRBV12-4 and TRBJ1-6; possible D gene TRBD1, 5 bases. Trimming shortened V by 3 bases and J by 12 bases, and 18 bases separated the two germline ends. This CDR3 region has 15 residues. The CDR3 spells CASSFGSQGGKPLHF. As DNA, the CDR3 is TGTGCCAGCAGTTTTGGGTCCCAGGGTGGAAAACCCCTCCACTTT.

This clonotype showed up just a few times. The chain uses TRBV2 and TRBJ2-1; the match to TRBD2 covers 8 bases. The length of the CDR3 is 16 residues. Trimming removed 2 bases from V and 8 bases from J; junction bases left unmatched: 11. The germline V gene has CDR1 SNHLY and CDR2 FYNNEI. The CDR3: CASSETGRALRDEQFF. The CDR3, as DNA: TGTGCCAGCAGTGAAACCGGGAGGGCCCTTCGCGATGAGCAGTTCTTC.

The chain links TRBV20-1 to TRBJ2-7; possibly TRBD2 for D (5 bases). This CDR3 is 16 amino acids long. Germline values: CDR1 DFQATT, CDR2 SNEGSKA (reference sequence). Trimming cost V 1 base and J 3 bases, with 19 bases left between them. CDR3 residues: CSARGSAGVVIYEQYF. The CDR3 DNA is TGCAGTGCTAGAGGTAGCGCCGGGGTCGTTATCTACGAGCAGTACTTC.

The V gene is TRBV7-8, the J gene TRBJ2-3; TRBD1 agrees at 7 bases. CDR3 length: 14 residues. Germline CDR1 SGHVS, CDR2 FQNEAQ. V lost 2 bases to trimming and J lost 6 bases; unmatched junction nucleotides: 5. CDR3: CASSLTGVRDTQYF. The CDR3 nucleotides are TGTGCCAGCAGCTTAACAGGGGTTAGGGATACGCAGTATTTT.

On this clonotype itself: The junction shows a germline mismatch at one end, possibly a read error. The chain uses TRBV27 and TRBJ2-7; D unresolved. This CDR3 is built from 15 residues. CDR1 and CDR2 from the germline V gene are MNHEY and SMNVEV (reference sequence). The CDR3 region is CACSFYGLSSYEQYF. Written as DNA, the CDR3 is TGTGCCTGCAGTTTTTATGGTCTATCCTCCTACGAGCAGTACTTC.

V is TRBV6-5 and J is TRBJ2-1; no reliable D call. Germline-derived CDR1 and CDR2 are MNHEY and SVGAGI. The V end was cut by 6 bases, the J end by 4 bases, with 16 bases between. The CDR3 consists of 15 residues. This CDR3 is CASSSLGPGYNEQFF. The CDR3 DNA follows: TGTGCCAGCAGCTCGCTGGGCCCCGGTTACAATGAGCAGTTCTTC.

The genes are TRBV20-1 and TRBJ2-2, with 12 positions matching TRBD2. V was pared by 1 base and J by 6 bases, with 9 bases of the junction left unmatched. The CDR3 is made up of 17 amino acids. Germline CDR1 is DFQATT and CDR2 is SNEGSKA (reference sequence). This CDR3 is CSARGRTSGKLAGELFF. DNA for the CDR3: TGCAGTGCTAGAGGAAGGACTAGCGGGAAGTTAGCCGGGGAGCTGTTTTTT.

This clonotype was counted only a few times. CDR3 loop: CSAQRTGTGANVLTF. DNA for the CDR3: TGCAGTGCGCAACGGACAGGGACTGGGGCCAACGTCCTGACTTTC. The chain employs TRBV20-1 and TRBJ2-6; 8 bases align to TRBD1. Germline V gene lookup returns CDR1 DFQATT and CDR2 SNEGSKA (reference sequence). The CDR3 has 15 amino acids. The junction had 6 bases not matched to a gene; V was cut back by 6 bases and J by 2 bases.

The chain couples TRBV18 to TRBJ2-7; the D gene is possibly TRBD2 (6 bases). The V end lost 3 bases, the J end lost 4 bases, and 13 bases lay between the germline ends. Germline lookup yields CDR1 KGHSH and CDR2 LQKENI. The CDR3 is made up of 14 amino acids. Here the CDR3 reads CASSPIGSSYEQYF. The CDR3 DNA is TGTGCCAGCTCACCGATCGGGAGTTCTTACGAGCAGTACTTC.

The chain combines TRBV7-9 with TRBJ2-1; TRBD1 matches 8 bases. This CDR3 contains 15 residues. V lost 4 bases and J lost 3; bases outside the gene matches: 5. Germline V gene data show CDR1 as SEHNR and CDR2 as FQNEAQ (reference sequence). The CDR3 DNA reads as TGTGCCAGCAGCTCGCAGACAGGGGTCTACAATGAGCAGTTCTTC. Its protein is CASSSQTGVYNEQFF.

This clonotype was counted between two and nine times. The V and J genes are TRBV5-1 and TRBJ2-2, with TRBD2 as a possible D gene (6 bases). The CDR3 extends over 14 amino acids. V lost 6 bases, J lost 1 base, and 10 bases lay in between. The germline gives CDR1 SGHRS, CDR2 YFSETQ. CDR3 region: CASKASENTGELFF. The CDR3 nucleotides are TGCGCCAGCAAGGCTAGCGAGAACACCGGGGAGCTGTTTTTT.

Only a few counts were recorded for this clonotype. The chain has TRBV6-5 and TRBJ1-1; D not certain. Trimming took 7 bases from V and 1 from J, leaving 7 bases between them. The CDR3 spans 12 residues. CDR1 MNHEY and CDR2 SVGAGI come from the germline V gene. In DNA, the CDR3 is TGTGCCAGCATAACGGCGAACACTGAAGCTTTCTTT. Translated: CASITANTEAFF.